These 15 T cell receptor beta chains originate from one sample sequenced in a study of blood T cell repertoires in COVID-19. Using immunoSEQ multiplex PCR, the repertoire was profiled, and TCRdb retains in-frame clones only, with some absent. The repertoire includes approximately 18,000 clones, roughly 77% of them detected once, and roughly 8.8% sits in the top ten. Sequenced sample: peripheral blood. Receptors originate from a man aged 60 to 69 with acute or convalescent COVID-19.

The chain carries TRBV5-1 and TRBJ2-3, with 11 bases identical to TRBD2. Losses at the gene ends were 7 bases for V and 0 bases for J; bases not matched to a gene: 7. CDR1 is SGHRS, CDR2 YFSETQ, per germline. The CDR3 extends over 16 amino acids. The CDR3 is CASVLAGDRSTDTQYF. The CDR3 region has the DNA TGCGCCAGCGTACTAGCGGGGGACCGAAGCACAGATACGCAGTATTTT.

This sequence joins TRBV7-2 and TRBJ2-1; the match to TRBD1 covers 9 bases. With 5 bases clipped from V and 5 bases from J, the junction kept 16 bases outside the gene matches. The CDR3 runs 18 residues. Germline V gene lookup returns CDR1 SGHTA and CDR2 FQGNSA. The CDR3 DNA sequence: TGTGCCAGCAGCCCGATAGCGCCAGGGACAGGGTTAAACAATGAGCAGTTCTTC. Its translation is CASSPIAPGTGLNNEQFF.

The chain is built from TRBV6-5 and TRBJ2-7; 9 bases match TRBD2. Germline trimming cut 6 bases from V and 2 bases from J; bases unmatched to any gene: 8. The germline gives CDR1 MNHEY, CDR2 SVGAGI. The CDR3 loop spans 15 amino acids. The CDR3 spells CASRASRTSAYEQYF. In DNA form, the CDR3 reads TGTGCCAGCAGAGCCTCTCGGACTAGCGCCTACGAGCAGTACTTC.

The chain uses TRBV29-1 and TRBJ2-1, with D tentatively TRBD2 (5 bases). CDR1 is SQVTM and CDR2 is ANQGSEA in the germline V gene. With 7 bases removed from V and 5 bases from J, the gap between germline ends came to 9 bases. The CDR3 consists of 11 residues. DNA for the CDR3: TGCAGCGGCGGACTCCACAATGAGCAGTTCTTC. Protein product: CSGGLHNEQFF.

The gene calls are TRBV2 and TRBJ1-3; the D gene is possibly TRBD1 (5 bases). CDR3 length: 15 amino acids. V lost 3 bases, J lost 2 bases, and 11 bases lay in between. In germline, CDR1 is SNHLY, CDR2 FYNNEI. The DNA of the CDR3 is TGTGCCAGCAGTGAGGGGTCAGGGCCTGGAAACACCATATATTTT. Translation gives CASSEGSGPGNTIYF.

V gene TRBV7-9 combines with J gene TRBJ2-5; D perhaps matches TRBD2 (7 bases). The V end lost 5 bases, the J end lost 5 bases, and 15 bases lay between the germline ends. The CDR3 is 14 amino acids. Germline values: CDR1 SEHNR, CDR2 FQNEAQ (reference sequence). CDR3 residues: CASSIPQGGETQYF. DNA of the CDR3: TGTGCCAGCAGCATTCCACAGGGAGGGGAGACCCAGTACTTC.

The gene calls are TRBV11-2 and TRBJ2-7, with 8 positions matching TRBD1. Per germline, CDR1 SGHAT and CDR2 FQNNGV. CDR3 length: 17 residues. Trimming removed 6 bases from V and 4 bases from J; junction bases left unmatched: 17. The DNA of the CDR3 is TGTGCCAGCAGGCCATTGACAGGGGTGAGGACTAATTACGAGCAGTACTTC. Protein product: CASRPLTGVRTNYEQYF.

The genes are TRBV19 and TRBJ1-4; D might be TRBD1 (5 bases). From germline, CDR1 is LNHDA and CDR2 SQIVND (reference sequence). The CDR3 is 15 amino acids. Trimming stripped 4 bases from V and 5 bases from J, with 14 bases between. The CDR3 coding sequence is TGTGCCAGTAGTACCCTGGACGGACACAATGAAAAACTGTTTTTT. It specifies CASSTLDGHNEKLFF. Full variable domain (remainder filled in from reference TRBV19 and TRBJ1-4): DGGITQSPKYLFRKEGQNVTLSCEQNLNHDAMYWYRQDPGQGLRLIYYSQIVNDFQKGDIAEGYSVSREKKESFPLTVTSAQKNPTAFYLCASSTLDGHNEKLFFGSGTQLSVL.

The genes are TRBV5-1 and TRBJ2-1, with 10 bases matching TRBD1. With V trimmed by 4 bases and J by 3 bases, 13 bases remained unmatched. The CDR3 runs 18 residues. From germline, CDR1 is SGHRS and CDR2 YFSETQ. This CDR3 is CASSPLGGTGAGYNEQFF. In DNA, the CDR3 is TGCGCCAGCAGCCCGCTGGGGGGGACAGGGGCGGGCTACAATGAGCAGTTCTTC.

The rearrangement links TRBV6-4 to TRBJ2-2; no clear D. The CDR3 is 14 residues long. Germline assignment: CDR1 MRHNA and CDR2 SNTAGT. V lost 2 bases, J lost 4 bases, and 8 bases lay in between. The CDR3 sequence is CASSDPPGTGELFF. CDR3 DNA sequence: TGTGCCAGCAGTGACCCCCCGGGCACCGGGGAGCTGTTTTTT.

The CDR3 reads CAWTQGHSSSTDTQYF. The CDR3 nucleotides are TGTGCCTGGACCCAAGGACACTCCTCTAGCACAGATACGCAGTATTTT. The chain employs TRBV30 and TRBJ2-3; weak D call: TRBD1 (5 bases). Germline V gene data show CDR1 as GTSNPN and CDR2 as SVGIG (reference sequence). V was shortened by 4 bases and J by 0 bases, with 17 bases between the two germline ends. This CDR3 region has 16 residues.

This rearrangement joins TRBV7-3 to TRBJ2-5; 8 bases are shared with TRBD2. The germline V gene encodes CDR1 SGHTA and CDR2 FQGTGA. With 5 bases clipped from V and 5 bases from J, the junction kept 7 bases outside the gene matches. The CDR3 sequence is 14 residues long. CDR3 sequence (DNA): TGTGCCAGCAGCCCCTACGGACTAGCTGAGACCCAGTACTTC. Translated, it gives CASSPYGLAETQYF.

The V call is TRBV5-1, the J call TRBJ2-5; maybe TRBD1 (6 bases). Germline values: CDR1 SGHRS, CDR2 YFSETQ. V was trimmed by 4 bases and J by 3 bases, leaving 22 bases between them. The CDR3 is made up of 17 amino acids. The CDR3 here is CASSPSADRPSEETQYF. DNA of the CDR3: TGCGCCAGCAGCCCATCGGCCGACAGGCCCTCAGAAGAGACCCAGTACTTC.

The V call is TRBV7-2, the J call TRBJ1-2; 10 bases line up with TRBD1. The CDR3 extends over 15 amino acids. The V segment lost 5 bases and the J segment 4 bases; nucleotides outside the gene matches: 7. Germline V gene lookup returns CDR1 SGHTA and CDR2 FQGNSA. In DNA, the CDR3 is TGTGCCAGCAGCAAAGTGACAGGGGGCGGCTATGGCTACACCTTC. It codes for CASSKVTGGGYGYTF.

This clone appeared a single time. The chain uses TRBV13 and TRBJ1-2; 9 bases map to TRBD1. The trim removed 5 bases at V and 5 bases at J, leaving 9 bases unmatched. Germline V gives CDR1 PRHDT, CDR2 FYEKMQ (reference sequence). The CDR3 is made up of 15 amino acids. This CDR3 is CASSRSTGQGYGYTF. In DNA, the CDR3 is TGTGCCAGCAGCCGTAGTACAGGACAGGGGTATGGCTACACCTTC.